Sequencing of this T cell receptor (beta chain) was carried out in a study of T-cell memory formation after mild COVID-19. About this clonotype itself: The target antigen is unknown.

The CDR3 has 14 residues. The V end lost 0 bases, the J end lost 5 bases, and 11 bases lay between the germline ends. Germline V gene lookup returns CDR1 SGHRS and CDR2 YFSETQ. Study-wide results and caveats: There were some responding clones in pre-infection memory, which suggested that cross-reactive memory had joined. For contracting clones, CD4+ ones sat mainly in CM and EM, CD8+ in EMRA.

MiXCR, run by TCRdb on the 5' RACE reads, gives a single entry per CDR3 protein. The top ten clones hold 4.5% to 5.5% of a sample with 120,000 or so distinct CDR3 sequences, around 15% of them seen once. The TCR sequence derives from a man between 18 and 29 years old who had mild COVID-19 (a few samples of this study predate the infection). Cell type and time point are not known. This sequence joins TRBV5-1 and TRBJ1-1; D perhaps matches TRBD1 (5 bases). Source material: PBMCs or a T cell subset sorted from them (not recorded which). The CDR3 region is CASSLVGVQTEAFF. The CDR3 coding sequence is TGCGCCAGCAGCTTGGTGGGGGTTCAAACTGAAGCTTTCTTT.